This TCR beta chain was captured by sequencing in a study of technical replicates of blood from several donors. Profiled with immunoSEQ multiplex PCR; TCRdb holds only in-frame clones, not every one. This table holds some 77,000 clones, roughly 85% found once. V lost 4 bases to trimming and J lost 3 bases, with 15 bases between them. This CDR3 has 15 residues. Germline V gene sequence: CDR1 KGHSH, CDR2 LQKENI. The specimen sequenced was PBMCs. This chain uses TRBV18 with TRBJ1-1; maybe TRBD1 (5 bases). The TCR was taken from a human donor in good health. Some clones in this sample may be carry-over from other donors' samples. This CDR3 is CASSQLGGLDTEAFF. CDR3 coding DNA: TGTGCCAGCTCACAATTGGGGGGGTTGGACACTGAAGCTTTCTTT.